This TCR beta chain was sequenced during a study of blood T cell repertoires in COVID-19. Study information: Acute and convalescent COVID-19 specimens originated in the United States, Italy and Spain.

Trimming left V 0 bases short and J 2 bases short, with 9 bases between. This CDR3 comprises 14 residues. The V gene's germline CDR1 is SGHDT and CDR2 YYEEEE. Assay: immunoSEQ multiplex PCR; the TCRdb copy retains only in-frame clones and omits some. The data show about 23,000 clones, with around nine tenths seen just once and 8% held by the top ten. The clonotype originates from a human donor in a cohort sampled during active COVID-19. The sample comprised peripheral blood. The V gene is TRBV5-6, the J gene TRBJ2-7, with D unresolved. The CDR3 nucleotides read TGTGCCAGCAGCTTGGATGATGAGGCCTACGAGCAGTACTTC. This sequence encodes CASSLDDEAYEQYF.